This TCR beta chain stems from a study of shared clonotypes between healthy human individuals. Genomic DNA, for the unsorted samples, came from roughly 94 million PBMCs. Trimming cost V 6 bases and J 5 bases; bases outside gene matches: 11. The germline V gene has CDR1 SGHNT and CDR2 YENEEA. CDR3 length: 16 amino acids. TCRdb keeps only in-frame clones here, not all; method: immunoSEQ multiplex PCR. The sample holds fewer than 500,000 clones, 60% to 80% seen once. Sequencing input: PBMCs. The chain couples TRBV11-3 to TRBJ2-2; 8 nucleotides match TRBD1. The sequence came from a woman in her thirties or forties in good health. Some clones in this sample may be carry-over from other donors' samples. The CDR3 sequence: CASSIGQGARTGELFF. The CDR3 nucleotides read TGTGCCAGCAGTATCGGGCAGGGGGCTAGAACCGGGGAGCTGTTTTTT.